This T cell receptor beta chain appears in the sequencing data of a study of Tregs in tolerant kidney transplant recipients. The CDR3 loop spans 14 amino acids. Deletions cut 0 bases from V and 1 base from J, with 5 bases between. Germline-derived CDR1 and CDR2 are MGHRA and YSYEKL. Study-wide results and limits: Expanding Tregs on activated donor B cells appeared to best identify donor-specific TCRbeta clones.

Repertoires were generated with immunoSEQ multiplex PCR, while TCRdb's copy carries only in-frame clones and drops some. This table holds about 100,000 clones, more than 85% found once. Turning to this clone: Antigen specificity is unknown.

The nonmyeloablative bone marrow transplants came from related graft donors, with transient mixed chimerism. Unstimulated regulatory T cells (CD4+CD25+CD127-), CD4+CD25- non-regulatory cells, CD4 and CD8 cells were FACS-sorted from thawed PBMCs. The sample was CD4+ T cells from blood (PBMCs), taken 12 months after the transplant. The receptor's source is a human patient who received a combined kidney and bone marrow transplant. Some T cells may arise from the graft donor. V is TRBV4-1 and J is TRBJ2-3; D gene unclear. The chain's CDR3 is CASSQDPGTDTQYF. The CDR3, as DNA: TGCGCCAGCAGCCAAGATCCCGGCACAGATACGCAGTATTTT.